Following are 6 T cell receptor beta chains from one sample sequenced in a study of cytotoxic CD8 clonotypes in ibrutinib-treated CLL. Sequencing was performed with immunoSEQ multiplex PCR; in TCRdb, only in-frame clones are kept and a portion is missing. Of 200,000 to 250,000 clones listed, roughly 73% are singletons. The sequences come from PBMCs, collected after 12 months of ibrutinib treatment. The receptors originated from a human donor with chronic lymphocytic leukemia.

J is TRBJ2-3 and V is TRBV7-6, with D possibly matching TRBD2 (7 bases). This CDR3 region has 17 residues. Germline-derived CDR1 and CDR2 are SGHVS and FNYEAQ. Between the trimmed V and J ends, which lost 4 bases and 3 bases, there was a span of 20 bases. CDR3 protein: CASSSDGLGGWTDTQYF. The CDR3 DNA is TGTGCCAGCAGCTCCGACGGACTAGGGGGTTGGACAGATACGCAGTATTTT.

This clone was recorded only once. This chain joins TRBV27 and TRBJ1-2; 8 nucleotides match TRBD1. Germline V gives CDR1 MNHEY, CDR2 SMNVEV (reference sequence). CDR3 length: 15 residues. Trimming at V came to 5 bases and at J to 4 bases, leaving 9 bases not matched to a gene. CDR3 DNA sequence: TGTGCCAGCAGTCCGTTTCCGGGACAGGTCTATGGCTACACCTTC. It encodes CASSPFPGQVYGYTF.

Regarding this clone: The germline gene is not matched at one end of the junction; a read error may be the cause. Here the CDR3 reads CASRLAYNEQFF. In DNA, the CDR3 is TGCGCCAGCAGATTGGCTTACAATGAGCAGTTCTTC. This chain links TRBV5-1 with TRBJ2-1; D gene ambiguous. The CDR3 is 12 residues long. The germline V gene encodes CDR1 SGHRS and CDR2 YFSETQ.

This clone was seen a few times. The gene calls are TRBV7-9 and TRBJ1-2; D not resolved. This CDR3 has 14 amino acids. The germline V gene has CDR1 SEHNR and CDR2 FQNEAQ (reference sequence). With 1 base removed from V and 3 bases from J, the gap between germline ends came to 9 bases. The CDR3: CASSLGQVDYGYTF. In nucleotides, the CDR3 is TGTGCCAGCAGCTTAGGGCAGGTCGACTATGGCTACACCTTC.

This clone has only a few counts. This chain uses TRBV10-3 with TRBJ2-7; D is uncertain. V lost 6 bases and J 4 bases, leaving 10 bases between the germline ends. This CDR3 is built from 12 residues. The germline gives CDR1 ENHRY, CDR2 SYGVKD. CDR3 bases: TGTGCCATCAGGGGCCCTAGGTACGAGCAGTACTTC. Residues: CAIRGPRYEQYF.

This chain connects TRBV30 to TRBJ2-7; D perhaps matches TRBD1 (6 bases). The CDR3 loop spans 13 amino acids. V was trimmed by 4 bases and J by 2 bases, leaving 12 bases between them. Germline V lookup: CDR1 GTSNPN, CDR2 SVGIG (reference sequence). The CDR3 reads CAWNPGHTYEQYF. In nucleotides, the CDR3 is TGTGCCTGGAACCCGGGACATACCTACGAGCAGTACTTC.